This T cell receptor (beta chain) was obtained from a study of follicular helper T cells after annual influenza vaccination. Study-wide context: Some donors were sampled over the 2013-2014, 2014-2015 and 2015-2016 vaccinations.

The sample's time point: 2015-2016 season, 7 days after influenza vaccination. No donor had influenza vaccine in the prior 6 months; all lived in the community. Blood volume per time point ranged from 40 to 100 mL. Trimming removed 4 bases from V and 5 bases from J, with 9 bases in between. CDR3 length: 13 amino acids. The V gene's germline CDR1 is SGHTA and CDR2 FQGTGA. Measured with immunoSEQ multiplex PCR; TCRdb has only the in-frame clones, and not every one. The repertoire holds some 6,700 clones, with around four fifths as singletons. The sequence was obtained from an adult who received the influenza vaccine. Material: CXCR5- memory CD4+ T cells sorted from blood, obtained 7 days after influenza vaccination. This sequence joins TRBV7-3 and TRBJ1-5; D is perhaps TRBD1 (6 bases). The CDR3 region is CASSSNRDQPQHF. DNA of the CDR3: TGTGCCAGCAGCTCAAACAGGGATCAGCCCCAGCATTTT.